This record concerns one TCR beta chain sequence. Its specificity is unknown. These data originate in a study of T-cell memory formation after mild COVID-19. Study information: TCR clusters were largely donor specific. Study findings and constraints: Specificity for SARS-CoV-2 was not confirmed among the second-wave clones peaking on day 37. Some SARS-CoV-2-responding clones were already detected in memory before infection.

MiXCR, applied by TCRdb to the 5' RACE reads, yields one record per CDR3 protein. This table holds about 470,000 distinct CDR3 sequences, 15% to 20% found once. Germline CDR1 PRHDT, CDR2 FYEKMQ (reference sequence). The CDR3 contains 17 residues. V gave up 4 bases and J gave up 5 bases; unmatched junction bases: 8. V usage is TRBV13 and J usage is TRBJ2-2, with TRBD1 matching over 12 bases. Sequenced input: PBMCs or a T cell subset sorted from them (not recorded which). The origin of this receptor is an adult woman who had mild COVID-19 (a few samples of this study predate the infection). Cell type and time point are not known. The DNA of the CDR3 is TGTGCCAGCAGCTACCCGGGACAGGGGGCTGGAACCGGGGAGCTGTTTTTT. Encoded protein: CASSYPGQGAGTGELFF.